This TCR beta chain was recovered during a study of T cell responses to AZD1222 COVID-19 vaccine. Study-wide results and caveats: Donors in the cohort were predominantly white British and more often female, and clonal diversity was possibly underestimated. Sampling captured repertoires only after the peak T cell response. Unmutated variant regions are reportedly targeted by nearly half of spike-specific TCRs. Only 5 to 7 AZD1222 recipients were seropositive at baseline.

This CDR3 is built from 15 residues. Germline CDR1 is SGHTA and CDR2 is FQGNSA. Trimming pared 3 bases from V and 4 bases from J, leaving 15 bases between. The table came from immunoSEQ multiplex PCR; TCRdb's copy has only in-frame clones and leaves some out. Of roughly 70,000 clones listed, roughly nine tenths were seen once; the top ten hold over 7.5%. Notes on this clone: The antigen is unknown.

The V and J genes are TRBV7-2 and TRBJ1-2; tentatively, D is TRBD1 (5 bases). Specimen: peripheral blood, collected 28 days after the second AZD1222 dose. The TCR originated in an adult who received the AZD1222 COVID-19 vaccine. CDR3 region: CASSLGPDASYGYTF. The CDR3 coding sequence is TGTGCCAGCAGCTTGGGACCGGACGCCAGCTATGGCTACACCTTC.